One sample yielded the 25 T cell receptor beta chains listed below, sequenced in a study of blood T cell repertoires in COVID-19. Clones were sequenced by immunoSEQ multiplex PCR, and TCRdb holds only the in-frame ones, with some missing. The sample holds 200,000 to 250,000 clones, 90% seen once. The sample consisted of PBMCs or T cells enriched from blood (not recorded which). Receptors were obtained from a man younger than 40 who had been exposed to COVID-19.

This chain's CDR3 is CASSSLGGGRGNEQFF. The CDR3 DNA reads TGTGCCAGCAGCTCGCTTGGCGGGGGTCGGGGCAATGAGCAGTTCTTC. The rearrangement joins TRBV7-8 to TRBJ2-1; 7 bases line up with TRBD2. Looked up from germline, CDR1 is SGHVS and CDR2 is FQNEAQ. This CDR3 contains 16 residues. J lost 6 bases, V lost 4 bases, and 12 bases had no gene match.

The rearrangement uses TRBV2 and TRBJ1-5, with D maybe TRBD1 (6 bases). The CDR3 runs 15 residues. The germline CDR1 and CDR2 sequences are SNHLY and FYNNEI. Trimming shortened V by 3 bases and J by 4 bases, and 13 bases separated the two germline ends. As DNA, the CDR3 is TGTGCCAGCAGTGACTCCGGCAGGGGTAATCAGCCCCAGCATTTT. Translation: CASSDSGRGNQPQHF. Full variable domain (rest looked up from reference TRBV2 and TRBJ1-5): EPEVTQTPSHQVTQMGQEVILRCVPISNHLYFYWYRQILGQKVEFLVSFYNNEISEKSEIFDDQFSVERPDGSNFTLKIRSTKLEDSAMYFCASSDSGRGNQPQHFGDGTRLSIL.

The genes are TRBV7-9 and TRBJ1-2, with D unclear. The CDR3 is 15 amino acids. Between the trimmed V and J ends, which lost 1 base and 4 bases, there was a span of 13 bases. Germline lookup yields CDR1 SEHNR and CDR2 FQNEAQ (reference sequence). CDR3 in amino acids: CASSLEARGLYGYTF. The CDR3 DNA follows: TGTGCCAGCAGCTTAGAGGCCCGCGGGCTCTATGGCTACACCTTC.

The chain links TRBV5-1 to TRBJ2-1; 8 bases fit TRBD1. Germline loops: CDR1 SGHRS, CDR2 YFSETQ. This CDR3 is 14 amino acids long. V shed 2 bases, J shed 6 bases, and the junction held 4 bases outside the gene matches. The CDR3 loop reads CASSFDRGSNEQFF. The CDR3 DNA reads as TGCGCCAGCAGCTTCGACAGGGGAAGCAATGAGCAGTTCTTC.

V and J are TRBV7-2 and TRBJ1-3; D is perhaps TRBD1 (5 bases). This CDR3 region has 15 residues. Between the trimmed V and J ends, which lost 6 bases and 2 bases, there was a span of 14 bases. Germline-derived CDR1 and CDR2 are SGHTA and FQGNSA. CDR3 nucleotide sequence: TGTGCCAGCAGTTTTCGGTCAGGGACTGGAAACACCATATATTTT. Protein: CASSFRSGTGNTIYF.

The gene calls are TRBV5-4 and TRBJ1-1; 10 nucleotides align to TRBD1. CDR1 is SGHNT and CDR2 is YYREEE in the germline V gene (reference sequence). Germline trimming cut 2 bases from V and 11 bases from J; bases unmatched to any gene: 6. This CDR3 has 13 residues. In nucleotides, the CDR3 is TGTGCCAGCAGCTTCGACAGGGGGCGCGGCGCTTTCTTT. Its translation is CASSFDRGRGAFF. Drawing the rest from reference TRBV5-4 and TRBJ1-1, the complete variable domain is ETGVTQSPTHLIKTRGQQVTLRCSSQSGHNTVSWYQQALGQGPQFIFQYYREEENGRGNFPPRFSGLQFPNYSSELNVNALELDDSALYLCASSFDRGRGAFFGQGTRLTVV.

The chain links TRBV7-9 to TRBJ1-1; a possible D gene is TRBD1 (5 bases). Germline V gene data show CDR1 as SEHNR and CDR2 as FQNEAQ (reference sequence). V was pared by 2 bases and J by 6 bases, with 10 bases between. This CDR3 is built from 13 residues. The chain's CDR3 is CASSLRGLAEAFF. Written as DNA, the CDR3 is TGTGCCAGCAGCTTAAGGGGTTTAGCTGAAGCTTTCTTT.

V is TRBV5-8 and J is TRBJ2-3; TRBD2 might be the D (5 bases). The length of the CDR3 is 14 residues. Trimming left V 4 bases short and J 3 bases short, with 12 bases between. Germline V gene data show CDR1 as SGHTS and CDR2 as YDEGEE. In DNA form, the CDR3 reads TGTGCCAGCAGCCCCCGCGGACTTACAGATACGCAGTATTTT. Translation: CASSPRGLTDTQYF.

The chain combines TRBV6-5 with TRBJ1-3; D is perhaps TRBD1 (6 bases). Germline CDR1 is MNHEY and CDR2 is SVGAGI. The CDR3 has 14 amino acids. The V end lost 9 bases, the J end lost 0 bases, and 12 bases lay between the germline ends. The CDR3 sequence: CASTTGTSGNTIYF. The DNA of the CDR3 is TGTGCCAGTACTACAGGGACCTCTGGAAACACCATATATTTT.

The chain carries TRBV28 and TRBJ2-7; 9 positions match TRBD1. Germline CDR1 is MDHEN and CDR2 is SYDVKM. With V trimmed by 6 bases and J by 1 base, 7 bases remained unmatched. This CDR3 is built from 15 residues. The CDR3 is CASRNDRGSSYEQYF. DNA for the CDR3: TGTGCCAGCAGAAACGACAGGGGGAGTTCCTACGAGCAGTACTTC.

The chain has TRBV7-9 and TRBJ2-5, with TRBD1 matching over 7 bases. The J segment lost 1 base and the V segment lost 1 base, leaving 9 bases of the junction unmatched. This CDR3 region has 17 residues. Per germline, CDR1 SEHNR and CDR2 FQNEAQ (reference sequence). The CDR3 nucleotides read TGTGCCAGCAGCTTAGGTAGGCCGGACAGGTTCCAAGAGACCCAGTACTTC. Protein sequence: CASSLGRPDRFQETQYF.

V and J are TRBV5-1 and TRBJ2-7; D perhaps matches TRBD2 (5 bases). The CDR3 runs 13 residues. Germline V gene lookup returns CDR1 SGHRS and CDR2 YFSETQ. Trimming stripped 4 bases from V and 2 bases from J, with 10 bases between. The CDR3 here is CASSPTGTYEQYF. Written as DNA, the CDR3 is TGCGCCAGCAGCCCGACGGGGACCTACGAGCAGTACTTC.

This chain connects TRBV5-1 to TRBJ1-2, with D perhaps TRBD1 (5 bases). V was trimmed by 0 bases and J by 7 bases, leaving 19 bases between them. Germline CDR1 is SGHRS and CDR2 is YFSETQ. The CDR3 runs 16 residues. CDR3: CASSLEGNPGKGGYTF. The CDR3 DNA is TGCGCCAGCAGCTTGGAAGGGAATCCAGGGAAGGGTGGCTACACCTTC.

The chain has TRBV7-3 and TRBJ1-2; D ambiguous. V lost 2 bases and J 8 bases, leaving 12 bases between the germline ends. The CDR3 runs to 13 residues. Germline CDR1 reads SGHTA; CDR2 reads FQGTGA. CDR3 residues: CASSLAGGRGYTF. In DNA form, the CDR3 reads TGTGCCAGCAGCTTAGCAGGCGGGAGGGGCTACACCTTC.

The V and J genes are TRBV2 and TRBJ1-6, with D possibly TRBD1 on 5 matching bases. Trimming shortened V by 1 base and J by 7 bases, and 11 bases separated the two germline ends. Germline loops: CDR1 SNHLY, CDR2 FYNNEI. The CDR3 extends over 15 amino acids. CDR3 residues: CASSEGQGRNSPLHF. CDR3 nucleotide sequence: TGTGCCAGCAGTGAAGGGCAGGGAAGGAATTCACCCCTCCACTTT.

The chain recombines TRBV5-4 with TRBJ2-7; tentative D call: TRBD2 (6 bases). V lost 2 bases, J lost 2 bases, and 11 bases lay in between. Germline values: CDR1 SGHNT, CDR2 YYREEE (reference sequence). The CDR3 consists of 14 residues. Here the CDR3 reads CASSLRGGTYEQYF. In DNA form, the CDR3 reads TGTGCCAGCAGCTTAAGGGGAGGTACCTACGAGCAGTACTTC. Combining the CDR3 with reference TRBV5-4 and TRBJ2-7 gives the whole variable domain ETGVTQSPTHLIKTRGQQVTLRCSSQSGHNTVSWYQQALGQGPQFIFQYYREEENGRGNFPPRFSGLQFPNYSSELNVNALELDDSALYLCASSLRGGTYEQYFGPGTRLTVT.

The chain employs TRBV11-1 and TRBJ2-7; TRBD1 is a possible D gene (5 bases). V shed 5 bases and J shed 3 bases, with 11 bases lying between them. This CDR3 is 13 amino acids long. Germline assignment: CDR1 SGHAT and CDR2 FQDESV (reference sequence). CDR3 nucleotide sequence: TGTGCCAGCAGCACCGCGACAGTCTACGAGCAGTACTTC. It codes for CASSTATVYEQYF.

The J gene is TRBJ1-2, the V gene TRBV2; D remains ambiguous. Germline V gene lookup returns CDR1 SNHLY and CDR2 FYNNEI. The CDR3 is made up of 13 amino acids. The V gene lost 3 bases and the J gene lost 3 bases, with 8 bases spanning the gap. This CDR3 reads CASSEGDHYGYTF. In DNA, the CDR3 is TGTGCCAGCAGTGAGGGCGATCACTATGGCTACACCTTC.

This clone has a single count. The rearrangement links TRBV6-5 to TRBJ2-2, with D maybe TRBD1 (6 bases). Germline assignment: CDR1 MNHEY and CDR2 SVGAGI. The CDR3 runs to 13 residues. Trimming pared 5 bases from V and 5 bases from J, leaving 9 bases between. CDR3 sequence reads: CASSTQGTGELFF. The CDR3 coding sequence is TGTGCCAGCAGTACACAGGGTACCGGGGAGCTGTTTTTT.

This clone appeared a single time. The chain recombines TRBV5-1 with TRBJ1-1; a possible D gene is TRBD1 (5 bases). The CDR3 is 14 amino acids. Germline V gene data show CDR1 as SGHRS and CDR2 as YFSETQ. Trimming pared 6 bases from V and 3 bases from J, leaving 15 bases between. The CDR3 is CASKDQGFDTEAFF. DNA for the CDR3: TGCGCCAGCAAGGACCAGGGTTTTGACACTGAAGCTTTCTTT.

The chain has TRBV7-2 and TRBJ2-7; TRBD2 might be the D (5 bases). The CDR3 contains 14 residues. V was pared by 1 base and J by 3 bases, with 10 bases between. CDR1 and CDR2 from the germline V gene are SGHTA and FQGNSA. This CDR3 reads CASSLEAVYYEQYF. CDR3 nucleotides: TGTGCCAGCAGCTTAGAAGCGGTGTACTACGAGCAGTACTTC.

Remarks on this clone: The junction differs from germline at one of its ends, possibly a read error. The chain is built from TRBV29-1 and TRBJ2-2; TRBD2 might be the D (6 bases). Germline V gene data show CDR1 as SQVTM and CDR2 as ANQGSEA. CDR3 length equals 10 residues. CDR3 in DNA: TGCAGCGTTGAGGGGCGGGGAGCTGTTTTT. Translating gives CSVEGRGAVF.

The J gene is TRBJ2-2, the V gene TRBV10-2, with 11 bases identical to TRBD2. This CDR3 comprises 16 residues. Germline assignment: CDR1 WSHSY and CDR2 SAAADI. V lost 7 bases, J lost 5 bases, and 9 bases stayed unmatched. This CDR3 is CASTDTSGSGTGELFF. CDR3 sequence (DNA): TGCGCCAGCACCGACACTAGCGGGAGTGGAACCGGGGAGCTGTTTTTT.

This clone was observed a handful of times. The J gene is TRBJ2-2, the V gene TRBV6-4; TRBD1 aligns across 7 bases. The CDR3 totals 14 residues. Germline V gene lookup returns CDR1 MRHNA and CDR2 SNTAGT. Trimming took 5 bases from V and 5 from J; bases not matched to a gene: 5. The CDR3 DNA reads as TGTGCCAGCAGTCAGCAGGGGGAAACCGGGGAGCTGTTTTTT. Amino acid sequence: CASSQQGETGELFF.

This clone appeared a few times. The chain links TRBV9 to TRBJ1-1; 8 nucleotides line up with TRBD1. Germline trimming cut 3 bases from V and 4 bases from J; bases unmatched to any gene: 5. CDR1 and CDR2 (germline): SGDLS, YYNGEE. The CDR3 extends over 14 amino acids. CDR3 bases: TGTGCCAGCAGCGCCAAACAGGGGGGCACTGAAGCTTTCTTT. Amino acids: CASSAKQGGTEAFF.